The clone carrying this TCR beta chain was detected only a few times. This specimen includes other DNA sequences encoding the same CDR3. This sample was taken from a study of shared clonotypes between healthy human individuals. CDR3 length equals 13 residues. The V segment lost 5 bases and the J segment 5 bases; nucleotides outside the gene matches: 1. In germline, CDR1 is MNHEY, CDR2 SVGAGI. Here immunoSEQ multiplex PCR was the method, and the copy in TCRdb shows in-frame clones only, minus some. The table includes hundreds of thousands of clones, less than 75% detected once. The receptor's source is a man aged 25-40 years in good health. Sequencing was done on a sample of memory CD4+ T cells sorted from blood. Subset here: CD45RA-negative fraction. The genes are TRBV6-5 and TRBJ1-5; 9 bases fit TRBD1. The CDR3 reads CASSRDRDQPQHF. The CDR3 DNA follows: TGTGCCAGCAGTCGGGACAGGGATCAGCCCCAGCATTTT.